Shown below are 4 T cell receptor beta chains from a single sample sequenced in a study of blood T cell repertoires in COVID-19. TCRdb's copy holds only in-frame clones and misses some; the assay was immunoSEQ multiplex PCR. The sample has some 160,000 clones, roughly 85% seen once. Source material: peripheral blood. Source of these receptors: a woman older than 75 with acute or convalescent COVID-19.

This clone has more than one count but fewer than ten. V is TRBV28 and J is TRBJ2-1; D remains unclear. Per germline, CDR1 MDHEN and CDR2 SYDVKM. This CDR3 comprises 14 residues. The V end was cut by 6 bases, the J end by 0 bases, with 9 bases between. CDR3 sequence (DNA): TGTGCCAGCAGCCAATCCAGCTCCTACAATGAGCAGTTCTTC. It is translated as CASSQSSSYNEQFF.

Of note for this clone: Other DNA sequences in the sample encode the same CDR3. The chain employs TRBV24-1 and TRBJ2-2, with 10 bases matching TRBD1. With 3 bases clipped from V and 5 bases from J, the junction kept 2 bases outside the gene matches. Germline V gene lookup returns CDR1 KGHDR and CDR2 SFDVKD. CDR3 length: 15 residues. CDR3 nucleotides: TGTGCCACCAGTGATCCGGGACAGGGGACCGGGGAGCTGTTTTTT. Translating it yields CATSDPGQGTGELFF.

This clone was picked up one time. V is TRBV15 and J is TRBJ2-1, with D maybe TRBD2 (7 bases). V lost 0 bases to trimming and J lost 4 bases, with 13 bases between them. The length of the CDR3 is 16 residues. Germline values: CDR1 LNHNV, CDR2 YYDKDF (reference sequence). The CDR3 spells CATSREGAGAYNEQFF. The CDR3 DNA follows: TGTGCCACCAGCAGAGAGGGCGCGGGGGCTTACAATGAGCAGTTCTTC.

In nucleotides, the CDR3 is TGTGCCAGCACCGGGACAGACTCCTACGAGCAGTACTTC. It is translated as CASTGTDSYEQYF. The V gene is TRBV5-6, the J gene TRBJ2-7; 7 bases are a match to TRBD1. Trimming at V came to 6 bases and at J to 0 bases, leaving 3 bases not matched to a gene. The germline V gene encodes CDR1 SGHDT and CDR2 YYEEEE. This CDR3 is 13 amino acids long.